What follows are 27 T cell receptor beta chains derived from one specimen sequenced in a study of memory CD4+ T cells and cytomegalovirus serostatus. The sort gate was single viable CD3+CD4+CD8-CD45RO+ cells for memory CD4+ T cells. Clones were read by immunoSEQ multiplex PCR, and TCRdb kept only the in-frame ones, dropping some. The sample includes roughly 28,000 clones, approximately 80% of them seen just once. Sequencing used memory CD4+ T cells from blood. The receptor source for this set is an adult in good health and CMV-seronegative.

This clone was observed a few times. The V gene is TRBV30, the J gene TRBJ1-2; no clear D gene. The V end was cut by 0 bases, the J end by 6 bases, with 17 bases between. From germline, CDR1 is GTSNPN and CDR2 SVGIG (reference sequence). The CDR3 has 15 amino acids. Here the CDR3 DNA reads TGTGCCTGGAGTGTAACCAGCTTACCGTGGGATGGCTACACCTTC. As protein: CAWSVTSLPWDGYTF.

The gene calls are TRBV7-9 and TRBJ1-6; D call uncertain. V lost 6 bases to trimming and J lost 3 bases, with 12 bases between them. There are 15 residues in the CDR3. In germline, CDR1 is SEHNR, CDR2 FQNEAQ (reference sequence). CDR3 DNA: TGTGCCAGCAGACCCCCGGTCGACTATAATTCACCCCTCCACTTT. Translating gives CASRPPVDYNSPLHF.

J is TRBJ2-7 and V is TRBV7-9, with 9 bases lining up with TRBD1. CDR1 is SEHNR, CDR2 FQNEAQ, per germline (reference sequence). Trimming removed 4 bases from V and 2 bases from J; junction bases left unmatched: 0. The length of the CDR3 is 13 residues. DNA for the CDR3: TGTGCCAGCAGCTGGACAGGGGCCTACGAGCAGTACTTC. This gives the protein CASSWTGAYEQYF.

This sequence joins TRBV29-1 and TRBJ1-2; no definite D call. Trimming left V 7 bases short and J 6 bases short, with 15 bases between. This CDR3 has 12 amino acids. Germline assignment: CDR1 SQVTM and CDR2 ANQGSEA. The CDR3 sequence: CSAMTRLNGYTF. The CDR3 bases are TGCAGCGCCATGACAAGACTAAATGGCTACACCTTC.

The chain recombines TRBV5-1 with TRBJ1-4; D is uncertain. Germline lookup yields CDR1 SGHRS and CDR2 YFSETQ. V was shortened by 2 bases and J by 0 bases, with 5 bases between the two germline ends. The CDR3 is 14 residues long. The CDR3 protein is CASSLEATNEKLFF. As DNA, the CDR3 is TGCGCCAGCAGCTTAGAAGCAACTAATGAAAAACTGTTTTTT.

The chain combines TRBV28 with TRBJ1-2; D is ambiguous. CDR1 is MDHEN and CDR2 is SYDVKM in the germline V gene. Trimming took off 5 bases at V and 8 bases at J, with 21 bases between the two ends. The CDR3 extends over 15 amino acids. The CDR3 region has the DNA TGTGCCAGCAGTCTTCCCGGACGGTTGGAAGGGGGCTACACCTTC. It translates to CASSLPGRLEGGYTF.

The sample holds a few counts of this clone. The chain recombines TRBV18 with TRBJ1-1; 7 nucleotides agree with TRBD1. CDR1 is KGHSH, CDR2 LQKENI, per germline. Trimming removed 4 bases from V and 3 bases from J; junction bases left unmatched: 11. CDR3 length equals 16 residues. The CDR3 here is CASSRNQGQGDTEAFF. The CDR3 nucleotides are TGTGCCAGCTCACGTAACCAGGGGCAGGGGGACACTGAAGCTTTCTTT.

The rearrangement joins TRBV6-5 to TRBJ1-5, with D maybe TRBD1 (6 bases). The CDR3 extends over 14 amino acids. Germline V gene lookup returns CDR1 MNHEY and CDR2 SVGAGI. V was trimmed by 5 bases and J by 4 bases, leaving 12 bases between them. The CDR3 DNA is TGTGCCAGCAGTACTCTACAGGGTAATCAGCCCCAGCATTTT. It yields the protein CASSTLQGNQPQHF.

The rearrangement uses TRBV6-1 and TRBJ1-5; 9 bases are a match to TRBD1. The CDR3 has 15 residues. CDR1 MNHNS and CDR2 SASEGT come from the germline V gene. The V and J ends lost 4 bases and 6 bases, in that order; junction bases with no gene match: 7. The CDR3 loop reads CASSAQGAPGQPQHF. The CDR3 bases are TGTGCCAGCAGTGCACAGGGGGCGCCGGGTCAGCCCCAGCATTTT.

This clone was picked up one time. The chain carries TRBV28 and TRBJ1-2; possible D gene TRBD1, 6 bases. The CDR3 is 13 residues long. The V and J ends lost 7 bases and 5 bases respectively, with 14 bases between them. CDR1 MDHEN and CDR2 SYDVKM come from the germline V gene. The CDR3 nucleotides are TGTGCCAGCACAAGCGGCAGGGGATATGGCTACACCTTC. Protein sequence: CASTSGRGYGYTF.

The chain joins TRBV11-3 to TRBJ2-7; TRBD2 might be the D (5 bases). Germline V CDR1 and CDR2: SGHNT, YENEEA. V lost 3 bases and J 3 bases, leaving 9 bases between the germline ends. CDR3 length: 13 amino acids. In nucleotides, the CDR3 is TGTGCCAGCAGCTTCGGGGTGGTCTACGAGCAGTACTTC. Translated: CASSFGVVYEQYF.

This chain connects TRBV6-5 to TRBJ1-5; weak D call: TRBD1 (5 bases). The V gene's germline CDR1 is MNHEY and CDR2 SVGAGI. V was cut by 6 bases and J by 0 bases, with 9 bases left in between. The CDR3 consists of 14 residues. The CDR3 protein is CASSRGASNQPQHF. The CDR3 DNA is TGTGCCAGCAGCAGAGGGGCTAGCAATCAGCCCCAGCATTTT.

This clone came up a few times. CDR3 region: CASSTPESNQPQHF. CDR3 DNA sequence: TGTGCCAGTAGTACTCCAGAGAGCAATCAGCCCCAGCATTTT. The V gene is TRBV19, the J gene TRBJ1-5; D is ambiguous. V lost 4 bases and J lost 1, with 8 bases in between. The CDR3 extends over 14 amino acids. Germline-derived CDR1 and CDR2 are LNHDA and SQIVND (reference sequence). Full variable domain (remainder filled in from reference TRBV19 and TRBJ1-5): DGGITQSPKYLFRKEGQNVTLSCEQNLNHDAMYWYRQDPGQGLRLIYYSQIVNDFQKGDIAEGYSVSREKKESFPLTVTSAQKNPTAFYLCASSTPESNQPQHFGDGTRLSIL.

The V and J genes are TRBV6-6 and TRBJ2-1, with D hard to call. The V gene lost 3 bases and the J gene lost 4 bases, with 7 bases spanning the gap. CDR1 and CDR2 from the germline V gene are MNHNY and SVGAGI (reference sequence). This CDR3 is 13 amino acids long. The CDR3: CASSYIVYNEQFF. CDR3 coding DNA: TGTGCCAGCAGTTATATAGTTTACAATGAGCAGTTCTTC.

This chain uses TRBV7-6 with TRBJ1-1; weak D call: TRBD1 (5 bases). The CDR3 consists of 13 residues. Germline CDR1 is SGHVS and CDR2 is FNYEAQ. The V gene lost 4 bases and the J gene lost 5 bases, with 11 bases spanning the gap. The CDR3 DNA reads TGTGCCAGCAGCTCGCAGGGTCATACTGAAGCTTTCTTT. Protein: CASSSQGHTEAFF.

About this clone itself: Other DNA sequences in this sample translate to the same CDR3. The chain recombines TRBV19 with TRBJ2-3, with TRBD2 identical over 12 bases. V was pared by 4 bases and J by 3 bases, with 5 bases of the junction left unmatched. The CDR3 consists of 16 residues. Germline V gives CDR1 LNHDA, CDR2 SQIVND (reference sequence). CDR3 in amino acids: CASSTRTSGDTDTQYF. The CDR3 DNA sequence: TGTGCCAGTAGTACAAGGACTAGCGGGGATACAGATACGCAGTATTTT.

The V call is TRBV6-6, the J call TRBJ1-4; 9 positions agree with TRBD1. The V gene end was trimmed by 5 bases and the J gene end by 5 bases; junction bases not matched to a gene: 0. Germline CDR1 reads MNHNY; CDR2 reads SVGAGI (reference sequence). The CDR3 has 13 amino acids. In nucleotides, the CDR3 is TGTGCCAGCAGTGACAGGGGGAATGAAAAACTGTTTTTT. Protein sequence: CASSDRGNEKLFF.

V and J are TRBV19 and TRBJ2-5; TRBD1 aligns across 10 bases. From germline, CDR1 is LNHDA and CDR2 SQIVND (reference sequence). The CDR3 consists of 14 residues. With 3 bases clipped from V and 5 bases from J, the junction kept 3 bases outside the gene matches. The CDR3 spells CASSIVGQGETQYF. The CDR3 coding sequence is TGTGCCAGTAGTATCGTGGGACAGGGGGAGACCCAGTACTTC.

V is TRBV5-6 and J is TRBJ1-1; 7 positions match TRBD1. This CDR3 spans 16 amino acids. The J segment lost 4 bases and the V segment lost 2 bases, leaving 11 bases of the junction unmatched. Per germline, CDR1 SGHDT and CDR2 YYEEEE. The CDR3 loop is CASSLIPGQASTEAFF. The CDR3 bases are TGTGCCAGCAGCTTAATACCCGGACAGGCGAGCACTGAAGCTTTCTTT.

The V call is TRBV27, the J call TRBJ1-2; D unclear. The V end lost 2 bases, the J end lost 0 bases, and 10 bases lay between the germline ends. CDR1 is MNHEY and CDR2 is SMNVEV in the germline V gene (reference sequence). This CDR3 region has 15 residues. For the CDR3, the DNA is TGTGCCAGCAGTTTAGTCGCCGGGTCTAACTATGGCTACACCTTC. Translation gives CASSLVAGSNYGYTF.

This rearrangement joins TRBV18 to TRBJ2-5, with 13 bases matching TRBD2. The CDR3 loop spans 17 amino acids. With 4 bases clipped from V and 2 bases from J, the junction kept 7 bases outside the gene matches. From germline, CDR1 is KGHSH and CDR2 LQKENI. CDR3 loop: CASSLGTSGNSQETQYF. In DNA, the CDR3 is TGTGCCAGCTCACTCGGGACTAGCGGGAACTCTCAAGAGACCCAGTACTTC.

This clone was recorded a few times. J is TRBJ2-7 and V is TRBV27; a weak D match, TRBD1 (5 bases). V was clipped by 0 bases and J by 7 bases, with 7 bases between them. Germline-derived CDR1 and CDR2 are MNHEY and SMNVEV (reference sequence). The CDR3 consists of 12 residues. For the CDR3, the DNA is TGTGCCAGCAGTTTATCGGGGCGGGAGCAGTACTTC. Amino acid sequence: CASSLSGREQYF.

The J gene is TRBJ1-2, the V gene TRBV20-1, with D unresolved. Trimming took off 5 bases at V and 0 bases at J, with 4 bases between the two ends. Germline assignment: CDR1 DFQATT and CDR2 SNEGSKA (reference sequence). This CDR3 has 11 amino acids. CDR3 sequence: CSAQSNYGYTF. CDR3 DNA: TGCAGTGCTCAATCTAACTATGGCTACACCTTC.

The CDR3 region is CASSVTDNYGYTF. CDR3 in DNA: TGTGCCAGCAGCGTGACCGATAACTATGGCTACACCTTC. This chain connects TRBV9 to TRBJ1-2; D is ambiguous. CDR1 and CDR2 from the germline V gene are SGDLS and YYNGEE. The CDR3 runs to 13 residues. Trimming left V 2 bases short and J 1 base short, with 6 bases between.

This clone has just a few counts. The junction and the germline gene differ at one end; a read error may be behind it. The CDR3 DNA reads as TGTGCCAGCAGCGCTGTAGAAAGGTTCTTC. This sequence encodes CASSAVERFF. The J gene is TRBJ1-2, the V gene TRBV5-5; D is unclear. The CDR3 covers 10 residues. Germline loops: CDR1 SGHKS, CDR2 YYEKEE (reference sequence).

This sequence joins TRBV28 and TRBJ2-7; D call uncertain. The CDR3 has 13 residues. Germline lookup yields CDR1 MDHEN and CDR2 SYDVKM. The ends were cut back, 7 bases at V and 4 bases at J, with 14 bases in the middle. CDR3: CASTNPMGYEQYF. CDR3 coding DNA: TGTGCCAGCACAAATCCCATGGGTTACGAGCAGTACTTC.

This clone has a single count. The chain employs TRBV2 and TRBJ2-7; D possibly corresponds to TRBD1 (6 bases). CDR1 SNHLY and CDR2 FYNNEI come from the germline V gene. The length of the CDR3 is 15 residues. The germline V and J ends were trimmed by 7 bases and 0 bases, with 16 bases remaining between them. The CDR3 loop reads CASKSRVGGSYEQYF. CDR3 nucleotides: TGTGCCAGCAAGAGTCGGGTAGGGGGCTCCTACGAGCAGTACTTC.